Below are 5 T cell receptor beta chains sequenced from a single sample in a study of T cell changes during pregnancy in multiple sclerosis (dated by TCRdb to between 2017 and 2020). Preparation of the library involved the immunoSEQ multiplex PCR assay. TCRdb mirrors the immuneACCESS table, restricted to in-frame sequences. Some clones are absent from its copies; in checked studies, under half trace to an unresolved V gene, and the reason for the others is unknown. A total of tens of thousands of clones appear in this sample, roughly nine tenths of them only once. The ten largest make up less than 9% of the sample. The material sequenced was CD8+ T cells from peripheral blood mononuclear cells, taken before pregnancy. Source of these receptors: a female donor with multiple sclerosis, enrolled in a pregnancy study.

In its sample, this clone was seen once. This sequence joins TRBV27 and TRBJ1-1; D is uncertain. Trimming removed 3 bases at V and 4 bases at J, with 12 bases between. CDR1 is MNHEY and CDR2 is SMNVEV in the germline V gene (reference sequence). This CDR3 has 14 residues. The CDR3 reads CASSLIDRVTEAFF. CDR3 sequence (DNA): TGTGCCAGCAGTTTGATCGACCGGGTCACTGAAGCTTTCTTT.

The chain employs TRBV30 and TRBJ2-1, with 8 positions matching TRBD2. After removal of 1 base from V and 8 bases from J, the junction contained 13 bases not matched to a gene. Germline CDR1 and CDR2: GTSNPN and SVGIG (reference sequence). The CDR3 runs to 16 residues. The CDR3: CAWSEGGGPPGDEQFF. In DNA form, the CDR3 reads TGTGCCTGGAGTGAGGGCGGGGGGCCCCCCGGCGATGAGCAGTTCTTC.

The chain employs TRBV4-3 and TRBJ1-4; 8 positions match TRBD1. This CDR3 has 16 amino acids. Germline CDR1 reads LGHNA; CDR2 reads YSLEER. V shed 4 bases and J 7 bases; nucleotides not matched to a gene: 11. The CDR3 reads CASSLTAGGGSEKLFF. Here the CDR3 DNA reads TGCGCCAGCAGCCTTACCGCAGGGGGCGGAAGTGAAAAACTGTTTTTT.

The CDR3 protein is CASSTSPGTGGVETQYF. Here the CDR3 DNA reads TGTGCCAGCAGCACTAGTCCCGGGACAGGGGGCGTAGAGACCCAGTACTTC. The rearrangement links TRBV9 to TRBJ2-5; 12 bases map to TRBD1. The CDR3 runs to 17 residues. The germline gives CDR1 SGDLS, CDR2 YYNGEE. Trimming took 4 bases from V and 4 from J; bases not matched to a gene: 11.

V is TRBV7-9 and J is TRBJ1-1; D remains ambiguous. This CDR3 has 12 residues. The V and J ends lost 5 bases and 6 bases respectively, with 10 bases between them. The germline CDR1 and CDR2 sequences are SEHNR and FQNEAQ (reference sequence). CDR3 sequence reads: CASSLVRAEAFF. In nucleotides, the CDR3 is TGTGCCAGCAGCCTAGTTCGGGCTGAAGCTTTCTTT.